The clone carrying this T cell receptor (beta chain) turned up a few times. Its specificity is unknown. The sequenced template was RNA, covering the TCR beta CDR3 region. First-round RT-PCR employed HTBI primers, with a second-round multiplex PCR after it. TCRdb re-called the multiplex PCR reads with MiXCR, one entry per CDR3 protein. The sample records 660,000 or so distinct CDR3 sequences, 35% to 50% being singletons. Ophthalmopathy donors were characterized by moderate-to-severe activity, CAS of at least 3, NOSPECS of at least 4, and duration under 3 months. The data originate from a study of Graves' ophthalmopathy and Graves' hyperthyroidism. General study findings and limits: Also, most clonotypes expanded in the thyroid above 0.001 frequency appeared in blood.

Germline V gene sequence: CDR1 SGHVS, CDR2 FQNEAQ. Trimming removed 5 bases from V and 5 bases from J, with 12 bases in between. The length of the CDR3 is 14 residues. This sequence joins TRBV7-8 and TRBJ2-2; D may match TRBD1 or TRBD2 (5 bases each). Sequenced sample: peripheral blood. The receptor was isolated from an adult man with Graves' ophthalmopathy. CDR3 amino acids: CASSPGPGTGELFF. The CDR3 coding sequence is TGTGCCAGCAGCCCGGGACCGGGGACCGGGGAGCTGTTTTTT.